Here is one T cell receptor (beta chain) with its context. The source of the sample is a study of blood T cell repertoires in COVID-19. Study in general: There were acute and convalescent COVID-19 samples, and they came from the United States, Italy and Spain. PBMCs, B-cell-depleted T cells, or T cells provided the cDNA or gDNA that made up the material.

Sequencing was performed with immunoSEQ multiplex PCR; in TCRdb, only in-frame clones are kept and a portion is missing. The data show approximately 230,000 clones, with about 90% seen just once and about 1.9% held by the top ten. Trimming cost V 3 bases and J 6 bases; bases outside gene matches: 5. This CDR3 is 16 amino acids long. Germline CDR1 is KGHSH and CDR2 is LQKENI. The sample consisted of PBMCs or T cells enriched from blood (not recorded which). V and J are TRBV18 and TRBJ2-2, with TRBD2 matching 12 bases. The receptor was derived from a woman between 18 and 30 years old who had recovered from COVID-19. CDR3 DNA sequence: TGTGCCAGCTCACCCCCGACTAGCGGGAGTGCCGGGGAGCTGTTTTTT. Translation: CASSPPTSGSAGELFF.